This TCR beta chain stems from a study of blood T cells in healthy people across ages. Primed by a sample-barcoded 5' primer and a J-beta primer mix, a second PCR proceeded for 7 to 11 cycles. Each cDNA molecule received a tag from a template-switch adaptor that had 12 random nucleotides. TCRdb fed the 5' RACE reads into MiXCR, producing one record per CDR3 protein. This table has over 750,000 distinct CDR3 sequences, roughly 25% appearing once. Germline V gives CDR1 MDHEN, CDR2 SYDVKM. With 5 bases clipped from V and 8 bases from J, the junction kept 11 bases outside the gene matches. The CDR3 extends over 15 amino acids. This sample was shared with a second study, whose subject was T cells of mothers and their children. That publication notes: Similar effects of thymic selection on TCR recombination output were recorded in related and unrelated pairs.

The sequenced sample consisted of blood. This clonotype was sampled from a boy younger than 18 in good health. The chain employs TRBV28 and TRBJ2-1, with 8 bases that match TRBD1. The CDR3: CASSLDRGSVDEQFF. CDR3 coding DNA: TGTGCCAGCAGTCTCGACAGGGGCAGTGTTGATGAGCAGTTCTTC.